This T cell receptor beta chain appears in the sequencing data of a study of cytomegalovirus exposure and HLA in healthy donors. Study-wide results and caveats: Most TCR sequences were rare, but some public TCRs occurred in many donors.

The PCR contained 60 Vbeta and 13 Jbeta primers. Generated by immunoSEQ multiplex PCR, the TCRdb table keeps only in-frame clones and is missing some. The table has more than 85,000 clones, 69% seen once. The germline V and J ends were trimmed by 4 bases and 5 bases, with 8 bases remaining between them. Germline V lookup: CDR1 MGHRA, CDR2 YSYEKL. The CDR3 totals 13 residues. In regard to this clone: Its antigen is still unknown.

The receptor comes from a female donor in good health and CMV-seronegative. What was sequenced was PBMCs. The chain recombines TRBV4-1 with TRBJ2-2; the D gene is possibly TRBD2 (5 bases). The CDR3 reads CASSLRETGELFF. Written as DNA, the CDR3 is TGCGCCAGCAGCCTACGGGAAACCGGGGAGCTGTTTTTT.